The 12 T cell receptor beta chains reported below all come from one sample, sequenced in a study of breast tumors, draining lymph nodes, adjacent tissues. Axillary draining lymph nodes of breast cancer patients supplied the node samples. TCRdb independently ran MiXCR on the multiplex PCR reads; one entry per CDR3 protein. The table includes some 150,000 distinct CDR3 sequences, about 22% detected once. The sequenced sample consisted of axillary lymph node tissue. The receptor source for this set is a female donor with breast cancer. Some clones in this sample may be carry-over from other donors' samples.

This clonotype was counted many times. The rearrangement uses TRBV15 and TRBJ2-5; no clear D. This CDR3 contains 14 residues. Trimming pared 7 bases from V and 2 bases from J, leaving 14 bases between. Germline-derived CDR1 and CDR2 are LNHNV and YYDKDF (reference sequence). Here the CDR3 reads CATTRYGLQETQYF. CDR3 in DNA: TGTGCCACCACCCGTTATGGGCTACAAGAGACCCAGTACTTC.

This clonotype was counted ten times or more. The chain carries TRBV2 and TRBJ2-7, with D unresolved. Per germline, CDR1 SNHLY and CDR2 FYNNEI. This CDR3 comprises 13 residues. With 6 bases removed from V and 3 bases from J, the gap between germline ends came to 12 bases. Written as DNA, the CDR3 is TGTGCCAGCAGGCCGGGCGTCTTCTACGAGCAGTACTTC. This codes for CASRPGVFYEQYF.

The chain employs TRBV3-1 and TRBJ2-5; 7 bases agree with TRBD2. Germline trimming cut 3 bases from V and 6 bases from J; bases unmatched to any gene: 4. CDR1 and CDR2 (germline): LGHDT, YNNKEL (reference sequence). CDR3 length: 13 residues. The CDR3 coding sequence is TGTGCCAGCAGCCACGGGAGGTACAAGACCCAGTACTTC. It yields the protein CASSHGRYKTQYF.

Worth noting for this clonotype: One base away lies a much larger clone, so this may be a sequencing read error. The chain carries TRBV7-9 and TRBJ2-1; possibly TRBD2 for D (6 bases). CDR1 is SEHNR, CDR2 FQNEAQ, per germline (reference sequence). The CDR3 sequence is 16 residues long. Trimming shortened V by 8 bases and J by 8 bases, and 25 bases separated the two germline ends. In DNA, the CDR3 is TGTGCCAGCTCTTTGGGTCGCGGGATAGCCGGCGATGAGCAGTTCTTC. Its translation: CASSLGRGIAGDEQFF.

With respect to this clonotype: A junction boundary mismatches the germline segment, possibly from a read error. This chain links TRBV2 with TRBJ2-5, with 10 bases lining up with TRBD2. The CDR3 consists of 14 residues. CDR1 SNHLY and CDR2 FYNNEI come from the germline V gene. Here the CDR3 reads CASRWTSGQEAQYF. CDR3 bases: TGTGCCAGCAGATGGACTAGCGGCCAAGAGGCCCAGTACTTC. The full variable domain, completed using reference TRBV2 and TRBJ2-5, is EPEVTQTPSHQVTQMGQEVILRCVPISNHLYFYWYRQILGQKVEFLVSFYNNEISEKSEIFDDQFSVERPDGSNFTLKIRSTKLEDSAMYFCASRWTSGQEAQYFGPGTRLLVL.

This sequence joins TRBV30 and TRBJ2-2; D uncertain. The CDR3 is 12 residues long. V dropped 2 bases and J dropped 6 bases, with 7 bases sitting between them. Per the germline V gene, CDR1 is GTSNPN and CDR2 is SVGIG (reference sequence). This chain's CDR3 is CAWSIFSGELFF. Here the CDR3 DNA reads TGTGCCTGGAGTATATTTTCCGGGGAGCTGTTTTTT.

Comments on this clonotype: A read error may be the cause here, since a much bigger clone is one base away. The gene calls are TRBV6-1 and TRBJ2-5; TRBD2 might be the D (5 bases). Germline values: CDR1 MNHNS, CDR2 SASEGT. CDR3 length: 17 amino acids. In DNA form, the CDR3 reads TGTGCCAGCGGTGAAGTTGTTGTTGAGGGTTTCGGCGAGACCCAGTACTTC. It encodes CASGEVVVEGFGETQYF.

Comments on this clonotype: At one of its ends the junction is not consistent with the germline gene, which may arise from a read error. The chain combines TRBV5-1 with TRBJ2-4; 12 bases are shared with TRBD2. Germline values: CDR1 SGHRS, CDR2 YFSETQ. This CDR3 comprises 15 residues. DNA for the CDR3: TGCGCCAGCAGCTCTCTAGCGGGAGGGGAGAACATTCAGTGCTTC. Protein sequence: CASSSLAGGENIQCF. The entire variable domain, with the rest obtained from reference TRBV5-1 and TRBJ2-4, is as follows: KAGVTQTPRYLIKTRGQQVTLSCSPISGHRSVSWYQQTPGQGLQFLFEYFSETQRNKGNFPGRFSGRQFSNSRSEMNVSTLELGDSALYLCASSSLAGGENIQCFGAGTRLSVL.

Worth noting for this clonotype: One end of the junction does not line up with germline, which may come from a read error. This chain joins TRBV7-9 and TRBJ2-2; TRBD2 might be the D (5 bases). Germline V gene sequence: CDR1 SEHNR, CDR2 FQNEAQ (reference sequence). The CDR3 is 15 amino acids. CDR3 nucleotides: TGTGCCAGCAGCCCGCGTGAACAGAACACCGGGGAGCTGCTTTTT. It translates to CASSPREQNTGELLF.

The CDR3 sequence: CASSQTLYGYTF. Here the CDR3 DNA reads TGTGCCAGCAGTCAGACCCTTTATGGCTACACCTTC. The rearrangement joins TRBV6-6 to TRBJ1-2, with D uncertain. V lost 5 bases, J lost 5 bases, and 9 bases lay in between. Germline V gene lookup returns CDR1 MNHNY and CDR2 SVGAGI (reference sequence). This CDR3 comprises 12 residues.

This clonotype occurred many times. V gene TRBV5-1 combines with J gene TRBJ1-2; 10 bases are a match to TRBD1. Germline loops: CDR1 SGHRS, CDR2 YFSETQ. There are 14 residues in the CDR3. Germline trimming cut 3 bases from V and 8 bases from J; bases unmatched to any gene: 7. The CDR3 nucleotides are TGCGCCAGCAGCTCGGGACAGGGGTTTCGGGGCTACACCTTC. Translation: CASSSGQGFRGYTF.

A remark on this clonotype: Given a much more abundant clone one base away, this may be a read error. The chain joins TRBV12-3 or TRBV12-4 to TRBJ2-3; 9 bases match TRBD2. The CDR3 totals 15 residues. With V trimmed by 6 bases and J by 0 bases, 4 bases remained unmatched. The CDR3 sequence is CASRVGTSSTDTQYF. The CDR3 DNA reads TGTGCCAGCAGAGTCGGGACTAGCAGCACAGATACGCAGTATTTT.